These T cell receptor beta chains were read from a single sample in a study of control samples from healthy donors and cancer patients. Sequenced by immunoSEQ multiplex PCR; TCRdb stores in-frame clones only, minus some. The sample gives some 150,000 clones, less than 95% of which show up once; less than 8.5% is in the top ten. The sample was blood. The receptors originated from a man younger than 35 in good health. CDR3s include the opening cysteine and the closing phenylalanine or tryptophan. The D gene is left open where the match is weak. Clone size is given for some rows only: seen once, a few or many times, or a class if the clone is expanded.

CDR3	DNA	V	J	D	size
CASSPRGTGASYNEQFF	TGTGCCAGCAGCCCCCGGGGGACAGGGGCAAGCTACAATGAGCAGTTCTTC	TRBV7-6	TRBJ2-1	TRBD1	.
CASSSFTGETGELFF	TGTGCCAGCAGCTCCTTCACAGGGGAGACCGGGGAGCTGTTTTTT	TRBV5-4	TRBJ2-2	TRBD1	.
CSVGSGETYEQYF	TGCAGCGTTGGATCGGGGGAAACCTACGAGCAGTACTTC	TRBV29-1	TRBJ2-7	.	.
CASSYLLGPGTGELFF	TGTGCCAGCAGCTACCTCTTAGGGCCGGGCACCGGGGAGCTGTTTTTT	TRBV6-5	TRBJ2-2	.	.
CASSLDRGAGEQYF	TGTGCCAGCAGTTTGGACAGGGGTGCTGGCGAGCAGTACTTC	TRBV28	TRBJ2-7	TRBD1	.
CASSPPRQGGEQYF	TGTGCCAGCAGCCCCCCGAGGCAGGGTGGAGAGCAGTACTTC	TRBV7-9	TRBJ2-7	.	once
CATAGERVGTDTQYF	TGTGCCACCGCCGGGGAGCGGGTTGGAACAGATACGCAGTATTTT	TRBV19	TRBJ2-3	.	.
CASKGQVNTGELFF	TGTGCCAGCAAGGGACAGGTTAACACCGGGGAGCTGTTTTTT	TRBV9	TRBJ2-2	TRBD1	once
CASRRTAYEQYF	TGTGCCAGCAGGCGAACTGCCTACGAGCAGTACTTC	TRBV6-5	TRBJ2-7	.	.
CASSYQIQGFVEQFF	TGTGCCAGCAGTTACCAGATACAGGGTTTCGTTGAGCAGTTCTTC	TRBV6-2/TRBV6-3	TRBJ2-1	.	.
CASSWRDRPNNEQFF	TGCGCCAGCAGCTGGAGGGACAGGCCCAATAATGAGCAGTTCTTC	TRBV4-3	TRBJ2-1	TRBD1	.
CASSQPSAGGAYEQYF	TGCGCCAGCAGCCAACCGTCTGCCGGGGGGGCCTACGAGCAGTACTTC	TRBV4-1	TRBJ2-7	TRBD2	.